In its sample, the clone carrying this T cell receptor (beta chain) was seen a few times. Its specificity is not known. The record originates from a study of blood T cells in healthy people across ages. On the study more broadly: With template switching, about one barcoded beta molecule was captured per two T cells. Study results and limitations: Measured against age, TCR beta diversity per million T cells decreased in a roughly linear manner. The study found more naive CD4+ cells and higher diversity in long-lived than aged donors. Percentage of naive T cells showed a strong correlation with TCR beta diversity.

A second roughly 7 to 11 cycle PCR used barcoded and J-beta primers. In TCRdb, the 5' RACE reads were re-called with MiXCR into one record per CDR3 protein. Seen here are roughly 1,700,000 distinct CDR3 sequences, 25% to 30% observed once, and the top ten hold roughly 8%. CDR3 size: 14 residues. Germline CDR1 is SGDLS and CDR2 is YYNGEE. With 3 bases removed from V and 5 bases from J, the gap between germline ends came to 12 bases. Sequenced sample: blood. J is TRBJ1-5 and V is TRBV9, with D perhaps matching TRBD1 (5 bases). The receptor was derived from a woman in her 30s in good health. CDR3 amino acids: CASSGGDAYQPQHF. CDR3 nucleotide sequence: TGTGCCAGCAGCGGGGGGGACGCTTATCAGCCCCAGCATTTT.